The 4 T cell receptor beta chains in this list originate from one sample, sequenced in a study of cytotoxic CD8 clonotypes in ibrutinib-treated CLL. The assay was immunoSEQ multiplex PCR, and TCRdb's table has in-frame clones only and misses some. The table includes over 100,000 clones, approximately 85% detected once. The specimen comprised PBMCs, sampled after 24 months of ibrutinib treatment. All receptors come from a human donor with chronic lymphocytic leukemia.

The V call is TRBV18, the J call TRBJ2-5, with unresolved D. Germline CDR1 KGHSH, CDR2 LQKENI. The CDR3 contains 13 residues. V was shortened by 3 bases and J by 4 bases, with 9 bases between the two germline ends. The CDR3 sequence is CASSPGERETQYF. CDR3 sequence (DNA): TGTGCCAGCTCACCCGGAGAACGAGAGACCCAGTACTTC.

V gene TRBV6-4 combines with J gene TRBJ1-2; 8 bases are a match to TRBD1. V lost 3 bases to trimming and J lost 6 bases; unmatched junction nucleotides: 3. This CDR3 has 13 amino acids. Germline CDR1 MRHNA, CDR2 SNTAGT. The CDR3 sequence: CASSETGADGYTF. The DNA of the CDR3 is TGTGCCAGCAGTGAGACAGGGGCGGATGGCTACACCTTC.

This chain uses TRBV27 with TRBJ2-7, with 14 bases aligning to TRBD2. From germline, CDR1 is MNHEY and CDR2 SMNVEV (reference sequence). The CDR3 has 17 amino acids. V was pared by 9 bases and J by 5 bases, with 15 bases of the junction left unmatched. Here the CDR3 DNA reads TGTGCCAGTAAATGGGGGACTAGCGGGAGCGATGGGGACGAGCAGTACTTC. Residues: CASKWGTSGSDGDEQYF.

V and J are TRBV7-6 and TRBJ1-6; D is unresolved. This CDR3 region has 13 residues. Looked up from germline, CDR1 is SGHVS and CDR2 is FNYEAQ. The ends were cut back, 1 base at V and 6 bases at J, with 4 bases in the middle. Written as DNA, the CDR3 is TGTGCCAGCAGCTTAGAGGGTAATTCACCCCTCCACTTT. Translation gives CASSLEGNSPLHF.